This T cell receptor beta chain came from a study of CD8 T cells in Susac syndrome. RNA amounts of about 0.5 to 1 ug underwent reverse transcription with random hexamers. It was immunoSEQ multiplex PCR that amplified TCR beta CDR3 across 54 Vbeta and 13 Jbeta. TCRdb reprocessed the immunoSEQ multiplex PCR reads via MiXCR and lists one record per CDR3 protein. The data show hundreds of thousands of distinct CDR3 sequences, 92% seen once. The V gene's germline CDR1 is MNHEY and CDR2 SVGAGI. The CDR3 totals 13 residues. Trimming left V 6 bases short and J 6 bases short, with 14 bases between. CD8+ and CD4+ T cells from blood underwent TCR beta sequencing, which was carried out in a high-throughput format. Negative magnetic isolation gave CD8+ and CD4+ cells; FACS enriched CD8+ TEMRA.

Sequencing was performed on CD8+ T cells from PBMCs. The sequence was obtained from a human donor with multiple sclerosis. The chain carries TRBV6-5 and TRBJ1-2; tentative D call: TRBD1 (5 bases). The CDR3 is CASSFEGLDGYTF. The CDR3 DNA reads TGTGCCAGCAGCTTCGAGGGGTTGGATGGCTACACCTTC.